A single sample is the source of the 9 T cell receptor beta chains below, sequenced in a study of shared clonotypes between healthy human individuals. Profiling relied on immunoSEQ multiplex PCR, and the TCRdb table lists in-frame clones only, not all of them. The data show some 490,000 clones, with around 73% seen just once and 9.5% to 15% held by the top ten. The sequenced material came from PBMCs. These receptors were collected from a woman aged 40 to 50 in good health. Some clones in this sample may be carry-over from other donors' samples.

This chain links TRBV6-1 with TRBJ2-7; tentatively, D is TRBD2 (6 bases). Germline assignment: CDR1 MNHNS and CDR2 SASEGT. The CDR3 spans 16 residues. V was cut by 4 bases and J by 0 bases, with 16 bases left in between. CDR3 in amino acids: CASSVALAASSYEQYF. DNA of the CDR3: TGTGCCAGCAGTGTCGCTTTAGCGGCGAGCTCCTACGAGCAGTACTTC.

The V gene is TRBV28, the J gene TRBJ2-5; 9 bases fit TRBD2. The J call is in doubt because the DNA end fits TRBJ2-7 better. Germline CDR1 reads MDHEN; CDR2 reads SYDVKM. The CDR3 contains 14 residues. In nucleotides, the CDR3 is TGTGCCAGCAGTCGAGCGGGAGGCCCCTACGAGCAGTACTTC. Amino acid sequence: CASSRAGGPYEQYF.

There are a few counts of this clone. V and J are TRBV2 and TRBJ2-5; 7 bases align to TRBD2. Matching the DNA end better, TRBJ2-7 makes the J call doubtful. Looked up from germline, CDR1 is SNHLY and CDR2 is FYNNEI. There are 16 residues in the CDR3. The CDR3 DNA follows: TGTGCCAGCAGTGACCCCGGGAGGTGGGACTCCTACGAGCAGTACTTC. Translated: CASSDPGRWDSYEQYF.

This rearrangement joins TRBV7-9 to TRBJ2-4; D call uncertain. CDR1 and CDR2 from the germline V gene are SEHNR and FQNEAQ (reference sequence). V dropped 5 bases and J dropped 0 bases, with 8 bases sitting between them. The CDR3 totals 14 residues. In DNA, the CDR3 is TGTGCCAGCAGCCAAACTATAGCCAAAAACATTCAGTACTTC. Its translation: CASSQTIAKNIQYF.

The gene calls are TRBV19 and TRBJ1-2; D is unclear. The CDR3 is 12 residues long. V was cut by 3 bases and J by 4 bases, with 6 bases left in between. Germline-derived CDR1 and CDR2 are LNHDA and SQIVND (reference sequence). This CDR3 reads CASSIDFYGYTF. The DNA for the CDR3 is TGTGCCAGTAGTATTGACTTCTATGGCTACACCTTC.

This sequence joins TRBV6-1 and TRBJ1-1, with 8 bases lining up with TRBD1. The CDR3 consists of 15 residues. V gave up 5 bases and J gave up 4 bases; unmatched junction bases: 9. CDR1 MNHNS and CDR2 SASEGT come from the germline V gene. The CDR3 DNA sequence: TGTGCCAGCAGTCCCGGACAGGGCTTGGCCACTGAAGCTTTCTTT. Translated: CASSPGQGLATEAFF.

CDR3 nucleotides: TGTGCCAGCAGAGTCGGGAGGCCGCCCGGGCCCCAGCATTTT. As protein: CASRVGRPPGPQHF. The rearrangement uses TRBV2 and TRBJ1-5; D is unresolved. The CDR3 runs 14 residues. CDR1 is SNHLY and CDR2 is FYNNEI in the germline V gene. The V gene lost 6 bases and the J gene lost 9 bases, with 18 bases spanning the gap.

Notes on this clone: An end of the junction differs from the germline gene, which may be a read error. V usage is TRBV7-9 and J usage is TRBJ1-3; D not certain. CDR1 and CDR2 (germline): SEHNR, FQNEAQ (reference sequence). The CDR3 spans 14 residues. As DNA, the CDR3 is TGTGCCAGCAACTTAGACGCTGCCCCCAACACCATATATTTT. Residues: CASNLDAAPNTIYF.

The V call is TRBV29-1, the J call TRBJ1-4; maybe TRBD1 (5 bases). The germline V gene has CDR1 SQVTM and CDR2 ANQGSEA. V lost 6 bases and J lost 8, with 19 bases in between. CDR3 length equals 14 residues. DNA of the CDR3: TGCAGCGTCAGGTTGGGGGACTGGGACGAAAAACTGTTTTTT. It yields the protein CSVRLGDWDEKLFF.